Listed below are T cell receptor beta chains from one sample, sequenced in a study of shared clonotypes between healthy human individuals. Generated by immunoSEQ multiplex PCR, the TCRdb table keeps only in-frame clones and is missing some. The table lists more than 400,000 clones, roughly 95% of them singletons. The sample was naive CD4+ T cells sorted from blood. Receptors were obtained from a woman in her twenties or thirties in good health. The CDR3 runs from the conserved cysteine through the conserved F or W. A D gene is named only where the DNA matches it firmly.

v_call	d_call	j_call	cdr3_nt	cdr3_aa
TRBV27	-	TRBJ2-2	TGTGCCAGCAGTCCCCTCTTGCGACTGAACACCGGGGAGCTGTTTTTT	CASSPLLRLNTGELFF
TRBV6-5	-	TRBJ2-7	TGTGCCAGCAGTTACGACGGATACGAGCAGTACTTC	CASSYDGYEQYF
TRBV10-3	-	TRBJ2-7	TGTGCCATCAGTGGTATAGGGAAGACCTCCTACGAGCAGTACTTC	CAISGIGKTSYEQYF
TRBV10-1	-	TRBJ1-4	TGCGCCAGCAGTGAGTCACAGAGTGAAAAACTGTTTTTT	CASSESQSEKLFF
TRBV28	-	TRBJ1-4	TGTGCCAGCAGTCTAAACAGGGAAAAACTGTTTTTT	CASSLNREKLFF
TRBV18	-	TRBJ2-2	TGTGCCAGCTCACCGGACGGAGCGGACACCGGGGAGCTGTTTTTT	CASSPDGADTGELFF
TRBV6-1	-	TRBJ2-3	TGTGCCAGCAGGCTCGGTAGCACAGATACGCAGTATTTT	CASRLGSTDTQYF
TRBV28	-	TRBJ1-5	TGTGCCAGCAGGGGGGCGGGTCAGCCCCAGCATTTT	CASRGAGQPQHF
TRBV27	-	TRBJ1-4	TGTGCCACCAGAAGGCAGCAGGTGACTAATGAAAAACTGTTTTTT	CATRRQQVTNEKLFF
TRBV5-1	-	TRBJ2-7	TGCGCCAGCACCGTCGACGGCGGACCCTACGAGCAGTACTTC	CASTVDGGPYEQYF
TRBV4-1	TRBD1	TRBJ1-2	TGCGCCAGCAGCCGAAACGACAGGGCGTATGGCTACACCTTC	CASSRNDRAYGYTF